The clone carrying this T cell receptor (beta chain) was recorded only once. The antigen is unknown. The data belong to a study of OX40 agonist ivuxolimab in advanced cancers. The junction had 7 bases not matched to a gene; V was cut back by 5 bases and J by 6 bases. The length of the CDR3 is 14 residues. The germline V gene has CDR1 SGHTA and CDR2 FQGTGA. The table came from immunoSEQ multiplex PCR; TCRdb's copy has only in-frame clones and leaves some out. The sample yields 65,000 to 80,000 clones, approximately 91% seen once. Points from the study as a whole: At doses 0.1 to 3.0 mg/kg, CD4+ and CD8+ clones expanded.

This TCR came from an adult with an advanced solid tumor such as melanoma, head and neck, liver or kidney cancer. The sample consisted of CD4+ or CD8+ T cells sorted from blood, taken in a trial of the OX40 agonist ivuxolimab. The V call is TRBV7-3, the J call TRBJ1-1; TRBD1 aligns across 9 bases. CDR3 amino acids: CASSVTGGEAEAFF. The DNA for the CDR3 is TGTGCCAGCAGCGTGACAGGGGGAGAGGCTGAAGCTTTCTTT.